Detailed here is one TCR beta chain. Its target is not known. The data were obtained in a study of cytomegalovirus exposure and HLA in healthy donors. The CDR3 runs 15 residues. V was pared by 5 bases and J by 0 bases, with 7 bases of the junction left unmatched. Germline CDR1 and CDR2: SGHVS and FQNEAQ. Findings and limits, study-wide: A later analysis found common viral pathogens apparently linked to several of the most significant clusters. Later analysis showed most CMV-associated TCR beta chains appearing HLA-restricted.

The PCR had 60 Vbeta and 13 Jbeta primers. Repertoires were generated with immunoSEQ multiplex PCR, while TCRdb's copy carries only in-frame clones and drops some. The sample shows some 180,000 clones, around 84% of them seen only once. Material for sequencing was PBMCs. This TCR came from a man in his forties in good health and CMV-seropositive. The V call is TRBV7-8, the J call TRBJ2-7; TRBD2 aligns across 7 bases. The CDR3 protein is CASSALALSSYEQYF. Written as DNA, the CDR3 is TGTGCCAGCAGCGCACTAGCGCTTAGCTCCTACGAGCAGTACTTC.